These 30 T cell receptor beta chains share one sample of origin, sequenced in a study of cytomegalovirus exposure and HLA in healthy donors. In the PCR, 60 Vbeta and 13 Jbeta primers were used. Assay used: immunoSEQ multiplex PCR; TCRdb lists only in-frame clones, some missing. Of over 150,000 clones listed, under 90% are singletons. The sample comprised PBMCs. These receptors originate from a young man in good health and CMV-seropositive.

This clone showed up just once. The chain joins TRBV15 to TRBJ2-4; no reliable D call. Between the trimmed V and J ends, which lost 3 bases and 10 bases, there was a span of 16 bases. This CDR3 has 14 amino acids. Germline V gene data show CDR1 as LNHNV and CDR2 as YYDKDF (reference sequence). The CDR3 nucleotides are TGTGCCACCAGCAGCTTCGCAGAAGGAGCGATTCAGTACTTC. As protein: CATSSFAEGAIQYF.

The table lists this clone with a few counts. This sequence joins TRBV28 and TRBJ1-3; maybe TRBD1 (6 bases). CDR3 length: 16 amino acids. Germline CDR1 reads MDHEN; CDR2 reads SYDVKM. Trimming took off 9 bases at V and 0 bases at J, with 18 bases between the two ends. The CDR3 nucleotides are TGTGCCAGTGGACAGCTAGCCGTTAGCTCTGGAAACACCATATATTTT. Translated, it gives CASGQLAVSSGNTIYF.

The gene calls are TRBV6-5 and TRBJ2-1; no reliable D call. The germline V gene encodes CDR1 MNHEY and CDR2 SVGAGI. Trimming left V 6 bases short and J 7 bases short, with 10 bases between. This CDR3 has 12 amino acids. In nucleotides, the CDR3 is TGTGCCAGCAGCATAACCCGGAATGAGCAGTTCTTC. Residues: CASSITRNEQFF.

This chain links TRBV28 with TRBJ2-1, with 10 bases that match TRBD2. From germline, CDR1 is MDHEN and CDR2 SYDVKM. CDR3 length: 16 residues. Trimming at V came to 4 bases and at J to 6 bases, leaving 9 bases not matched to a gene. CDR3 in amino acids: CASSSLAGVATNEQFF. The CDR3 DNA sequence: TGTGCCAGCAGTTCCCTAGCGGGAGTGGCCACCAATGAGCAGTTCTTC.

This rearrangement joins TRBV28 to TRBJ1-2; D unclear. Germline CDR1 MDHEN, CDR2 SYDVKM. V shed 1 base and J shed 6 bases, with 12 bases lying between them. CDR3 length: 14 amino acids. Here the CDR3 DNA reads TGTGCCAGCAGTTTATTTTCGCCCAGGAATGGCTACACCTTC. Translating it yields CASSLFSPRNGYTF.

The chain couples TRBV5-6 to TRBJ2-5; a possible D gene is TRBD1 (6 bases). Germline V CDR1 and CDR2: SGHDT, YYEEEE. Trimming shortened V by 2 bases and J by 10 bases, and 18 bases separated the two germline ends. This CDR3 is 14 amino acids long. The CDR3 DNA sequence: TGTGCCAGCAGCTTAGGTATGGGGGCCGTTTACCAGTACTTC. It is translated as CASSLGMGAVYQYF.

On this clone: The junction does not match germline at one end; this may be a read error. V and J are TRBV9 and TRBJ2-2, with 9 positions matching TRBD1. The CDR3 consists of 15 residues. The germline gives CDR1 SGDLS, CDR2 YYNGEE. CDR3: CASSVGGQGGGEPFF. The CDR3 DNA reads TGTGCCAGCAGCGTAGGGGGACAGGGAGGCGGGGAGCCGTTTTTT.

The rearrangement uses TRBV18 and TRBJ1-1; TRBD1 matches 7 bases. V lost 3 bases and J lost 4; bases outside the gene matches: 20. CDR1 and CDR2 from the germline V gene are KGHSH and LQKENI. The CDR3 is 19 residues long. CDR3 in DNA: TGTGCCAGCTCACCTTCGCAAGCCCGGGCAGGGGGATTGGGCACTGAAGCTTTCTTT. It is translated as CASSPSQARAGGLGTEAFF.

The chain recombines TRBV5-1 with TRBJ2-5; 8 bases line up with TRBD1. This CDR3 region has 15 residues. Germline V gene lookup returns CDR1 SGHRS and CDR2 YFSETQ. V was clipped by 0 bases and J by 5 bases; unmatched bases: 6. The DNA of the CDR3 is TGCGCCAGCAGCTTGGAGTCAGGGGGCATGGAGACCCAGTACTTC. Translated, it gives CASSLESGGMETQYF. Looking up the rest from reference TRBV5-1 and TRBJ2-5 gives the full variable domain: KAGVTQTPRYLIKTRGQQVTLSCSPISGHRSVSWYQQTPGQGLQFLFEYFSETQRNKGNFPGRFSGRQFSNSRSEMNVSTLELGDSALYLCASSLESGGMETQYFGPGTRLLVL.

This clone has just a few counts. The rearrangement links TRBV5-6 to TRBJ2-5; 8 bases map to TRBD2. V was clipped by 4 bases and J by 3 bases; unmatched bases: 2. CDR1 and CDR2 from the germline V gene are SGHDT and YYEEEE. CDR3 length equals 13 residues. The DNA of the CDR3 is TGTGCCAGCAGCAGCGGGGGTGAAGAGACCCAGTACTTC. Translating it yields CASSSGGEETQYF.

V gene TRBV5-4 combines with J gene TRBJ1-2; possibly TRBD1 for D (5 bases). CDR3 size: 14 residues. V was trimmed by 1 base and J by 3 bases, leaving 10 bases between them. The germline V gene encodes CDR1 SGHNT and CDR2 YYREEE (reference sequence). The CDR3 DNA reads TGTGCCAGCAGCTTGTGGGGCAGCTACTATGGCTACACCTTC. Translating it yields CASSLWGSYYGYTF.

This clone was detected only once. The chain carries TRBV7-8 and TRBJ2-7; D uncertain. Trimming removed 0 bases from V and 6 bases from J, with 12 bases in between. The CDR3 is 14 amino acids. Germline CDR1 reads SGHVS; CDR2 reads FQNEAQ. CDR3 nucleotide sequence: TGTGCCAGCAGCTTAGCTGGCCGTTCTGGCGAGCAGTACTTC. Translated, it gives CASSLAGRSGEQYF.

In its sample, this clone was seen a few times. The V and J genes are TRBV4-1 and TRBJ2-3, with 8 bases lining up with TRBD2. With 0 bases clipped from V and 4 bases from J, the junction kept 12 bases outside the gene matches. Germline CDR1 and CDR2: MGHRA and YSYEKL. The CDR3 totals 18 residues. The CDR3, as DNA: TGCGCCAGCAGCCAAGAAGGGTGGTACGAGCGGGGGTCAGATACGCAGTATTTT. Encoded protein: CASSQEGWYERGSDTQYF.

The rearrangement links TRBV5-1 to TRBJ1-1, with TRBD1 as a possible D gene (6 bases). The germline V gene encodes CDR1 SGHRS and CDR2 YFSETQ. This CDR3 has 16 residues. Trimming pared 4 bases from V and 2 bases from J, leaving 18 bases between. The CDR3 nucleotides read TGCGCCAGCAGCCAGGGGCACGGAAGCACAAACACTGAAGCTTTCTTT. Its protein is CASSQGHGSTNTEAFF.

The rearrangement joins TRBV28 to TRBJ2-1, with 8 bases lining up with TRBD2. The junction had 15 bases not matched to a gene; V was cut back by 6 bases and J by 5 bases. Germline V gene data show CDR1 as MDHEN and CDR2 as SYDVKM. There are 17 residues in the CDR3. The CDR3 is CASSPGGWRGADNEQFF. The CDR3 nucleotides are TGTGCCAGCAGCCCCGGGGGGTGGCGGGGGGCCGACAATGAGCAGTTCTTC. Full variable domain (rest looked up from reference TRBV28 and TRBJ2-1): DVKVTQSSRYLVKRTGEKVFLECVQDMDHENMFWYRQDPGLGLRLIYFSYDVKMKEKGDIPEGYSVSREKKERFSLILESASTNQTSMYLCASSPGGWRGADNEQFFGPGTRLTVL.

V usage is TRBV4-2 and J usage is TRBJ2-3; D perhaps matches TRBD2 (6 bases). The CDR3 is made up of 14 amino acids. V dropped 5 bases and J dropped 4 bases, with 13 bases sitting between them. Germline V gene sequence: CDR1 LGHNA, CDR2 YNFKEQ. The CDR3: CASSRRELADTQYF. The CDR3 DNA is TGTGCCAGCAGCAGGAGGGAGCTTGCAGATACGCAGTATTTT.

V is TRBV27 and J is TRBJ2-3; D is perhaps TRBD1 (7 bases). Trimming left V 3 bases short and J 4 bases short, with 20 bases between. The CDR3 covers 17 residues. In germline, CDR1 is MNHEY, CDR2 SMNVEV (reference sequence). CDR3 residues: CASSLSSRQGGSDTQYF. The CDR3 DNA is TGTGCCAGCAGTTTGAGTTCCCGACAGGGAGGTTCAGATACGCAGTATTTT.

The rearrangement links TRBV29-1 to TRBJ2-5, with D perhaps TRBD1 (7 bases). The J call is doubtful: the DNA matches TRBJ2-7 better. The germline V gene encodes CDR1 SQVTM and CDR2 ANQGSEA. The CDR3 is 14 residues long. CDR3 sequence: CSVAGGDSSYEQYF. CDR3 nucleotides: TGCAGCGTTGCCGGCGGGGACAGTTCCTACGAGCAGTACTTC.

The genes are TRBV7-9 and TRBJ1-4; 9 bases agree with TRBD1. J gave up 6 bases and V 2 bases, and 13 bases lay outside the gene matches. The germline V gene has CDR1 SEHNR and CDR2 FQNEAQ (reference sequence). The CDR3 covers 18 residues. The CDR3, as DNA: TGTGCCAGCAGCTTACTTACCTTGGGGACAGGGATTTATGAAAAACTGTTTTTT. Translating gives CASSLLTLGTGIYEKLFF.

This sequence joins TRBV7-2 and TRBJ2-1, with D maybe TRBD1 (6 bases). Trimming stripped 7 bases from V and 4 bases from J, with 11 bases between. The CDR3 loop spans 13 amino acids. Germline values: CDR1 SGHTA, CDR2 FQGNSA. The CDR3 coding sequence is TGTGCCAGCAACAGAGGGACATACAATGAGCAGTTCTTC. Its translation: CASNRGTYNEQFF.

The chain recombines TRBV14 with TRBJ2-1; D might be TRBD1 (6 bases). This CDR3 is 16 amino acids long. From germline, CDR1 is SGHDN and CDR2 FVKESK. Trimming took off 2 bases at V and 7 bases at J, with 18 bases between the two ends. The chain's CDR3 is CASSQLVAGARNEQFF. The CDR3 region has the DNA TGTGCCAGCAGCCAACTGGTTGCAGGGGCGCGTAATGAGCAGTTCTTC.

The chain uses TRBV5-6 and TRBJ1-1; 9 bases align to TRBD1. The CDR3 length is 16 residues. The V and J ends lost 0 bases and 5 bases, in that order; junction bases with no gene match: 8. CDR1 SGHDT and CDR2 YYEEEE come from the germline V gene. CDR3 DNA sequence: TGTGCCAGCAGCTTGGTAGGGGCGACAGGGGGGACTGAAGCTTTCTTT. The encoded protein is CASSLVGATGGTEAFF.

This clone was found a few times. The V and J genes are TRBV4-2 and TRBJ1-1; 8 bases match TRBD1. The germline V gene has CDR1 LGHNA and CDR2 YNFKEQ. The ends lost 4 bases at V and 2 bases at J; junction bases unmatched: 3. The CDR3 is made up of 14 amino acids. CDR3 coding DNA: TGTGCCAGCAGCCCGGGACAGGTCAACACTGAAGCTTTCTTT. This sequence encodes CASSPGQVNTEAFF.

The chain carries TRBV27 and TRBJ1-1; tentatively, D is TRBD1 (6 bases). From germline, CDR1 is MNHEY and CDR2 SMNVEV (reference sequence). The CDR3 is made up of 14 amino acids. Trimming removed 5 bases from V and 0 bases from J, with 10 bases in between. The CDR3 reads CASSPRTVNTEAFF. Written as DNA, the CDR3 is TGTGCCAGCAGTCCTCGGACAGTGAACACTGAAGCTTTCTTT.

The gene calls are TRBV25-1 and TRBJ1-5, with 9 bases fitting TRBD1. CDR1 is MGHDK and CDR2 is SYGVNS in the germline V gene. This CDR3 is built from 14 residues. The J segment lost 5 bases and the V segment lost 6 bases, leaving 5 bases of the junction unmatched. CDR3 in DNA: TGTGCCAGCAGAGGGACAGGGAATCATCAGCCCCAGCATTTT. This encodes CASRGTGNHQPQHF.

The chain carries TRBV28 and TRBJ2-5; D ambiguous. The V and J ends lost 2 bases and 9 bases respectively, with 13 bases between them. This CDR3 region has 13 residues. Germline lookup yields CDR1 MDHEN and CDR2 SYDVKM. CDR3 protein: CASSLPSVRAQYF. CDR3 DNA sequence: TGTGCCAGCAGTTTACCCAGCGTTCGGGCCCAGTACTTC.

This sequence joins TRBV11-2 and TRBJ2-5, with D perhaps TRBD1 (6 bases). This CDR3 has 17 amino acids. V was pared by 5 bases and J by 5 bases, with 24 bases between. Germline V gives CDR1 SGHAT, CDR2 FQNNGV. The CDR3 coding sequence is TGTGCCAGCAGCGAAGTCCCCCGGCAGGGGAGTAGGGAGACCCAGTACTTC. Translating gives CASSEVPRQGSRETQYF. Together with reference TRBV11-2 and TRBJ2-5, the CDR3 gives the full variable domain: EAGVAQSPRYKIIEKRQSVAFWCNPISGHATLYWYQQILGQGPKLLIQFQNNGVVDDSQLPKDRFSAERLKGVDSTLKIQPAKLEDSAVYLCASSEVPRQGSRETQYFGPGTRLLVL.

This chain joins TRBV4-1 and TRBJ2-7; maybe TRBD1 (5 bases). This CDR3 region has 16 residues. Trimming left V 1 base short and J 3 bases short, with 16 bases between. CDR1 MGHRA and CDR2 YSYEKL come from the germline V gene. The CDR3 bases are TGCGCCAGCAGCCAAGCCCCCGCCAGGGTCGTCTACGAGCAGTACTTC. Its protein product is CASSQAPARVVYEQYF.

This clone was observed a single time. The chain couples TRBV5-1 to TRBJ1-2; weak D call: TRBD1 (6 bases). V lost 0 bases and J 8 bases, leaving 17 bases between the germline ends. The CDR3 totals 15 residues. CDR1 and CDR2 (germline): SGHRS, YFSETQ. The chain's CDR3 is CASSLGKGQGKGYTF. DNA of the CDR3: TGCGCCAGCAGCTTGGGGAAAGGGCAGGGGAAAGGCTACACCTTC.

V usage is TRBV7-2 and J usage is TRBJ1-3; no reliable D call. Looked up from germline, CDR1 is SGHTA and CDR2 is FQGNSA. The germline V and J ends were trimmed by 7 bases and 0 bases, with 10 bases remaining between them. This CDR3 contains 14 residues. The CDR3, as DNA: TGTGCCAGCACCTCACCGAGCTCTGGAAACACCATATATTTT. Translation: CASTSPSSGNTIYF.